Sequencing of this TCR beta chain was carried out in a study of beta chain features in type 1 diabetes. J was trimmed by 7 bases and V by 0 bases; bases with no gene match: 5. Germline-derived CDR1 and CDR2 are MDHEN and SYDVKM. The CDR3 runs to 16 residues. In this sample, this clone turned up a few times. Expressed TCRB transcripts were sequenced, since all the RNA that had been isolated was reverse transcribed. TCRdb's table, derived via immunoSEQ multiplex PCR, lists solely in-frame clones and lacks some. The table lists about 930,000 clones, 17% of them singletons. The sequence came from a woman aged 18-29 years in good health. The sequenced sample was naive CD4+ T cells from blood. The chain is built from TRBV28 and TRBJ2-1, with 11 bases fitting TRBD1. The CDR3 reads CASSLWDRGRGNEQFF. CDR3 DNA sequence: TGTGCCAGCAGTTTATGGGACAGGGGGCGGGGGAATGAGCAGTTCTTC.